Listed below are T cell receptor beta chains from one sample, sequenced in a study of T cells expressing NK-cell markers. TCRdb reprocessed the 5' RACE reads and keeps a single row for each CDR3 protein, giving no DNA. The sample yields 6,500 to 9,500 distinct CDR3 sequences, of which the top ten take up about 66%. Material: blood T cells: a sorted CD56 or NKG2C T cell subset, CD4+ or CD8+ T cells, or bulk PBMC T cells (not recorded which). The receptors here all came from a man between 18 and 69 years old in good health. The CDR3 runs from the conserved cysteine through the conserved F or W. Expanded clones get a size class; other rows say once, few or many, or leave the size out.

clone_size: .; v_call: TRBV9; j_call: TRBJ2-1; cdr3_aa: CASSVGVGGQFF
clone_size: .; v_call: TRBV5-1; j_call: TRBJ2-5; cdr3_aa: CASSLSSPVAGYQETQYF
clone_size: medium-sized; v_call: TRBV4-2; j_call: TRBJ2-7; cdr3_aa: CASSQGAGQAYEQYF
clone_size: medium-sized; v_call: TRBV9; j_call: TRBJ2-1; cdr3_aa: CASSVGTFYNEQFF
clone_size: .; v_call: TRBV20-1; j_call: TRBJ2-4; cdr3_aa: CSATPGGEVNIQYF
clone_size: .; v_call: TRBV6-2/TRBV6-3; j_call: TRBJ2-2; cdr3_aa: CASNTGTGDTGELFF
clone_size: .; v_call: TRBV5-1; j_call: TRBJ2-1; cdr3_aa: CASSLLIAGGANEQFF
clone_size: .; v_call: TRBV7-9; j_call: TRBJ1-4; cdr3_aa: CASSPRRAFNEKLFFF
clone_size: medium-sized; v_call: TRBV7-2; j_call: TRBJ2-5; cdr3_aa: CASSLVGVAETQYF
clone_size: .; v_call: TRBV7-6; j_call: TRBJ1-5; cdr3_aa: CASSLHRGRQPQHF
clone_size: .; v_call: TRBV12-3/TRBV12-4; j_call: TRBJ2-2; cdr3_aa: CASSREGEGTGELFF
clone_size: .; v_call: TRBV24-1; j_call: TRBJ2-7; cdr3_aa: CATSDPGQGWEQYF
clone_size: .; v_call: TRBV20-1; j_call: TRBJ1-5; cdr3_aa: CSARDVAGDNQPQHF
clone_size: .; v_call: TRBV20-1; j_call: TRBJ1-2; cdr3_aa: CSARVGQTHYGYTF
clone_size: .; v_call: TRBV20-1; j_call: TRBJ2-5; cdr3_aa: CSARRAGGQETQYF
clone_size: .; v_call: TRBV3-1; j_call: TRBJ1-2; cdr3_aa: CASSQDPAGNRYGYTF
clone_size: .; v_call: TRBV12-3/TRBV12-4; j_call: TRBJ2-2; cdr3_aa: CASSVTSGYTGELFF
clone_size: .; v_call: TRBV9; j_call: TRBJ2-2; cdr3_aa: CASSVVGGSLTGELFF
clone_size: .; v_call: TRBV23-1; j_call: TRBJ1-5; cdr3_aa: CASSQPEGTVANQPQHF
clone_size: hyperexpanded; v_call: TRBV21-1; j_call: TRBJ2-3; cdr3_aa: CASSLVGDTNTDTQYF
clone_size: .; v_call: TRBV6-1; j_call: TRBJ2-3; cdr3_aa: CASRGRETSTDTQYF
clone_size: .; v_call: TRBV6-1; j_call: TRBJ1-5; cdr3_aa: CASSERDEGAQPQHF
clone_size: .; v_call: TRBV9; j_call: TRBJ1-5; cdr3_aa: CASSVSAGSQPQHF
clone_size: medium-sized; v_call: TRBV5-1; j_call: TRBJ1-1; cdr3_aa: CASSFGAMNTEAFF
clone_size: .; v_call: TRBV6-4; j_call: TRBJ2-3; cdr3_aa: CASSDSNDHTDTQYF
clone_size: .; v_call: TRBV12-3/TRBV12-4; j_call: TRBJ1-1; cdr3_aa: CASSLNLRAMNTEAFF
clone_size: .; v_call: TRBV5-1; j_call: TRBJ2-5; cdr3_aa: CASSLGLPQETQYF
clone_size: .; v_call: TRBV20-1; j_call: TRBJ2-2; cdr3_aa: CSARDFTSGGADTGELFF
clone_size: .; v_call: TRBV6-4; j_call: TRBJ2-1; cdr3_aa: CASSGTSGGYNEQFF
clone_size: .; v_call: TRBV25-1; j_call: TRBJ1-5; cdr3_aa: CASSESTGNSNQPQHF
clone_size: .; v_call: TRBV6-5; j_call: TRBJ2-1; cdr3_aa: CASSYSSAGNYNEQFF
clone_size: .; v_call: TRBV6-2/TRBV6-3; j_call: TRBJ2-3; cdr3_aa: CASQVGGSTDTQYF
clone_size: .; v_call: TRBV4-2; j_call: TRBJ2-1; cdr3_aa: CASSQVESSGGADEQFF
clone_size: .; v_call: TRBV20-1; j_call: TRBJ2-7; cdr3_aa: CSAFFASGKGEQYF
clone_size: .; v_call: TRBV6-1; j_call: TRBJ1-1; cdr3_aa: CASSEYGEVTEAFF
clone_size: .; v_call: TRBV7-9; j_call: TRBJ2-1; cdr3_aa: CASSPRRSGAQDEQFF
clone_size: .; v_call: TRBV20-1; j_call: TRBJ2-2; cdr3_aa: CSARAMEGDTGELFF
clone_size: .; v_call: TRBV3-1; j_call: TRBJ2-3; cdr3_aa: CASSRSGGVTDTQYF